A selection of T cell receptor beta chains follows, all from one sample in a study of T cells expressing NK-cell markers. Each CDR3 protein gets one entry in TCRdb, which reprocessed the 5' RACE reads and gives no DNA. This sample lists about 460,000 distinct CDR3 sequences; its ten largest clones have more than 1.4%. The sample comprised blood T cells: a sorted CD56 or NKG2C T cell subset, CD4+ or CD8+ T cells, or bulk PBMC T cells (not recorded which). These receptors all stem from a woman aged 50 to 60 in good health. CDR3s include the opening cysteine and the closing phenylalanine or tryptophan.

V	J	length	CDR3
TRBV12-3/TRBV12-4	TRBJ2-1	15	CASSSRGAHHNEQFF
TRBV24-1	TRBJ1-5	15	CATSATGAGEKPQHF
TRBV4-1	TRBJ2-7	11	CASSRSGEQYF
TRBV5-4	TRBJ2-7	14	CASSYMGLDYEQYF
TRBV3-1	TRBJ1-2	12	CASSQTGSGYTF
TRBV9	TRBJ2-5	15	CASSSHRGGQETQYF
TRBV12-3/TRBV12-4	TRBJ2-3	15	CASSLTSGDTDTQYF
TRBV4-1	TRBJ1-4	14	CASSQAGGQGKLFF
TRBV5-1	TRBJ2-1	17	CASSLGAGGWSYNEQFF
TRBV7-8	TRBJ1-4	13	CASRGQFNEKLFF
TRBV29-1	TRBJ2-7	14	CSVVSAVSSYEQYF
TRBV6-1	TRBJ1-1	13	CASSRKGDTEAFF
TRBV7-6	TRBJ2-3	16	CASSRTSGIGGDTQYF
TRBV25-1	TRBJ1-1	14	CASRTRTGRTEAFF
TRBV7-9	TRBJ1-2	15	CASSPTGRINYGYTF
TRBV2	TRBJ2-2	13	CASSEAGNGELFF
TRBV18	TRBJ2-5	15	CASSLIRAGRETQYF
TRBV3-1	TRBJ2-7	15	CASSHRQGGEGEQYF
TRBV10-2	TRBJ1-3	16	CASSESGRFSGNTIYF
TRBV6-5	TRBJ2-3	19	CASSYSRPDGRSSTDTQYF
TRBV7-2	TRBJ2-2	15	CASSRAMQNTGELFF
TRBV7-9	TRBJ1-1	13	CASSLQDLSLAFF
TRBV11-2	TRBJ1-3	18	CASTRRAVLTGSGNTIYF
TRBV20-1	TRBJ1-1	14	CSATRPGEFRGAFF
TRBV15	TRBJ2-1	16	CATSRISGTDRNEQFF
TRBV20-1	TRBJ1-5	14	CSARRVVGNQPQHF
TRBV12-3/TRBV12-4	TRBJ1-3	17	CASSFSYDTTSGNTIYF
TRBV5-5	TRBJ1-5	16	CASSRTGTGLTQPQHF
TRBV4-1	TRBJ2-1	15	CASSQPRTSGRVQFF
TRBV12-3/TRBV12-4	TRBJ2-1	15	CASSLGEAPGSRQFF
TRBV25-1	TRBJ2-3	13	CASSDGGRDTQYF
TRBV18	TRBJ2-7	16	CASSPSTRDPPYEQYF
TRBV3-1	TRBJ2-5	14	CASRGPGGRETQYF
TRBV5-1	TRBJ2-7	15	CASSLVVGQGSEQYF
TRBV27	TRBJ2-3	16	CASSILAGGSTDTQYF
TRBV29-1	TRBJ2-6	12	CSVPSGANVLTF
TRBV20-1	TRBJ1-5	12	CSAEAGVQPQHF
TRBV19	TRBJ2-1	16	CASSIATGAPYNEQFF
TRBV20-1	TRBJ1-2	14	CSADSRQGDYGYTF
TRBV12-3/TRBV12-4	TRBJ2-1	16	CASIRSWGRAGNEQFF
TRBV20-1	TRBJ2-2	14	CSARDLSRTGELFF
TRBV7-9	TRBJ2-7	18	CASSSGTPFSGTFYEQYF
TRBV10-3	TRBJ2-7	13	CATSPGGLNEQYF
TRBV20-1	TRBJ2-4	18	CSASGQGASWEAKNIQYF
TRBV10-1	TRBJ1-4	14	CASSPPGGGEKLFF
TRBV5-1	TRBJ2-1	16	CASSLVLLAGGPREFF
TRBV29-1	TRBJ2-5	13	CSVGQALQETQYF
TRBV6-5	TRBJ2-2	14	CASSSGLAAGELFF
TRBV7-8	TRBJ2-5	17	CASSYDGRTGLQETQYF
TRBV4-1	TRBJ2-1	15	CASSPNRLSYNEQFF
TRBV7-8	TRBJ2-5	14	CASSSQTGVETQYF
TRBV25-1	TRBJ2-2	16	CASSESSGRVRGELFF
TRBV28	TRBJ1-6	16	CASIKRGSSYNSPLHF
TRBV4-1	TRBJ2-2	14	CASSTRLGTGELFF